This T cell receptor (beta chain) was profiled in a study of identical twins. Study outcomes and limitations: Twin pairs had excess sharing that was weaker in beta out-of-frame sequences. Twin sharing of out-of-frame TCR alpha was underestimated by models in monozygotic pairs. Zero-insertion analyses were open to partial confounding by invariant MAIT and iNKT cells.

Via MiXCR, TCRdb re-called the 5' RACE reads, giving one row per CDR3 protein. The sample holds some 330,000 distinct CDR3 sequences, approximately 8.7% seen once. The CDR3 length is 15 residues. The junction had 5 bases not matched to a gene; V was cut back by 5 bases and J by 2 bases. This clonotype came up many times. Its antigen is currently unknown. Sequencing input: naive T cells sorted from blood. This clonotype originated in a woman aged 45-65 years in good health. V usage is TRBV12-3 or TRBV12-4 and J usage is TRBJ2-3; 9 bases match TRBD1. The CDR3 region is CASSVQGAITDTQYF. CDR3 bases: TGTGCCAGCAGTGTACAGGGGGCTATCACAGATACGCAGTATTTT.